This TCR beta chain emerged from a study of early stage breast cancer tumors. For the study at large: Under 10 ER+/PR+/HER2- tumors were invasive ductal; a few were invasive lobular. Findings and caveats of the study: Chain pairing and CD4, CD8 or FOXP3 expression were not captured. Tumors had about 2.3-fold higher T cell density than normal breast.

A note on this clone: The antigen is undetermined.

Clones were read by immunoSEQ multiplex PCR, and TCRdb kept only the in-frame ones, dropping some. The sample lists about 50,000 clones, around 78% occurring once. The source is a person in their 40s with breast cancer. The specimen was blood.

The CDR3 coding sequence is TGTGCCAGCTCCTACGGGACTAGCGGACCCCAATACGAGCAGTACTTC. Protein: CASSYGTSGPQYEQYF. J is TRBJ2-7 and V is TRBV18, with 11 bases that match TRBD2. In germline, CDR1 is KGHSH, CDR2 LQKENI. The CDR3 is made up of 16 amino acids. V lost 6 bases to trimming and J lost 4 bases; unmatched junction nucleotides: 11.